The clone carrying this TCR beta chain was detected once. This sample was included in a study of blood T cell repertoires in COVID-19. Study-wide context: The cDNA or gDNA used as material had been derived from T cells, B-cell-depleted T cells, or PBMCs.

Only in-frame clones appear in the TCRdb table, and some are missing; sequencing was by immunoSEQ multiplex PCR. Of approximately 180,000 clones in the sample, around 73% were seen once. V was pared by 5 bases and J by 3 bases, with 7 bases between. CDR1 SNHLY and CDR2 FYNNEI come from the germline V gene. The CDR3 extends over 12 amino acids. The chain carries TRBV2 and TRBJ1-1, with D possibly matching TRBD1 (6 bases). Sequenced input: PBMCs or T cells enriched from blood (not recorded which). The receptor was derived from a woman between 45 and 60 years old who had recovered from COVID-19. The DNA of the CDR3 is TGTGCCAGCAGTCAGGGGCACACTGAAGCTTTCTTT. Its protein product is CASSQGHTEAFF.